The 10 T cell receptor beta chains reported below all come from one sample, sequenced in a study of blood T cell repertoires in COVID-19. The data were produced by immunoSEQ multiplex PCR, yet TCRdb's version contains in-frame clones alone and is incomplete. This table has hundreds of thousands of clones, roughly 90% appearing once. The sample was PBMCs or T cells enriched from blood (not recorded which). The source of these receptors is a woman in her twenties or thirties with acute COVID-19.

This rearrangement joins TRBV5-1 to TRBJ1-1; no clear D gene. V gave up 5 bases and J gave up 0 bases, with 5 bases separating them. The CDR3 length is 12 residues. Germline V gene sequence: CDR1 SGHRS, CDR2 YFSETQ. The CDR3 is CASRQMNTEAFF. CDR3 DNA sequence: TGCGCCAGCAGACAGATGAACACTGAAGCTTTCTTT.

CDR3: CASSAGLDYEQYF. The CDR3 DNA sequence: TGTGCCAGCAGCGCAGGACTAGATTACGAGCAGTACTTC. The chain is built from TRBV3-1 (or the pseudogene TRBV3-2) and TRBJ2-7; 7 nucleotides agree with TRBD2. The length of the CDR3 is 13 residues. V lost 5 bases and J lost 4; bases outside the gene matches: 5. The germline CDR1 and CDR2 sequences are LGHDT and YNNKEL (reference sequence).

The chain uses TRBV7-6 and TRBJ1-5; TRBD1 is a possible D gene (6 bases). Deletions cut 5 bases from V and 0 bases from J, with 14 bases between. The V gene's germline CDR1 is SGHVS and CDR2 FNYEAQ. The CDR3 loop spans 16 amino acids. The CDR3 DNA reads TGTGCCAGCAGCCAGGGGACAAAGGATAGCAATCAGCCCCAGCATTTT. It yields the protein CASSQGTKDSNQPQHF.

The chain couples TRBV11-3 to TRBJ2-1, with 7 bases identical to TRBD1. Trimming cost V 4 bases and J 2 bases; bases outside gene matches: 5. This CDR3 spans 15 amino acids. Germline V gene lookup returns CDR1 SGHNT and CDR2 YENEEA. The CDR3 DNA reads as TGTGCCAGCAGCTCCGACAGGGCGGCCTACAATGAGCAGTTCTTC. It translates to CASSSDRAAYNEQFF.

This chain connects TRBV3-1 (or the pseudogene TRBV3-2) to TRBJ1-6; possible D gene TRBD1, 5 bases. V gave up 3 bases and J gave up 5 bases, with 11 bases separating them. The CDR3 loop spans 15 amino acids. Germline V CDR1 and CDR2: LGHDT, YNNKEL (reference sequence). The CDR3 DNA is TGTGCCAGCAGCCAGGGGCAGGAAAATAATTCACCCCTCCACTTT. Encoded protein: CASSQGQENNSPLHF.

This clone was observed a handful of times. The V and J genes are TRBV5-1 and TRBJ2-1; TRBD2 matches at 11 bases. The CDR3 has 16 residues. Germline loops: CDR1 SGHRS, CDR2 YFSETQ. After removal of 6 bases from V and 3 bases from J, the junction contained 8 bases not matched to a gene. The CDR3 here is CASTRAGTSGYNEQFF. The DNA for the CDR3 is TGCGCCAGCACCCGAGCCGGGACTAGCGGCTACAATGAGCAGTTCTTC.

This rearrangement joins TRBV7-2 to TRBJ2-7, with a weak D call TRBD1 (5 bases). CDR3 size: 13 residues. The germline V and J ends were trimmed by 10 bases and 2 bases, with 15 bases remaining between them. Germline V gene sequence: CDR1 SGHTA, CDR2 FQGNSA. The chain's CDR3 is CATASLGAYEQYF. In DNA, the CDR3 is TGTGCCACCGCGAGTCTAGGGGCCTACGAGCAGTACTTC. Complete variable domain (other parts from reference TRBV7-2 and TRBJ2-7): GAGVSQSPSNKVTEKGKDVELRCDPISGHTALYWYRQSLGQGLEFLIYFQGNSAPDKSGLPSDRFSAERTGGSVSTLTIQRTQQEDSAVYLCATASLGAYEQYFGPGTRLTVT.

V gene TRBV6-4 combines with J gene TRBJ1-1; D gene ambiguous. V shed 5 bases and J shed 1 base, with 8 bases lying between them. CDR3 length: 13 amino acids. CDR1 is MRHNA, CDR2 SNTAGT, per germline. DNA of the CDR3: TGTGCCAGCAGTTTCGGAGAGAACACTGAAGCTTTCTTT. Translating gives CASSFGENTEAFF.

This sequence joins TRBV7-8 and TRBJ1-5; no definite D call. Trimming stripped 5 bases from V and 1 base from J, with 9 bases between. The germline gives CDR1 SGHVS, CDR2 FQNEAQ. The CDR3 runs 14 residues. This CDR3 reads CASSETRSNQPQHF. The CDR3 DNA follows: TGTGCCAGCAGCGAAACCAGGAGCAATCAGCCCCAGCATTTT. The full variable domain, in which reference TRBV7-8 and TRBJ1-5 provide the parts outside the CDR3, is GAGVSQSPRYKVAKRGQDVALRCDPISGHVSLFWYQQALGQGPEFLTYFQNEAQLDKSGLPSDRFFAERPEGSVSTLKIQRTQQEDSAVYLCASSETRSNQPQHFGDGTRLSIL.

The chain has TRBV7-8 and TRBJ1-2, with a possible D match to TRBD1 (6 bases). The V end was cut by 0 bases, the J end by 2 bases, with 19 bases between. This CDR3 is built from 18 residues. From germline, CDR1 is SGHVS and CDR2 FQNEAQ. The CDR3 spells CASSLAPIDLGQNYGYTF. DNA of the CDR3: TGTGCCAGCAGCTTAGCGCCTATCGACCTTGGACAGAACTATGGCTACACCTTC.